A single sample is the source of the 8 T cell receptor beta chains below, sequenced in a study of T cells after yellow fever vaccination (dated by TCRdb to about 2019). Preparation of the library involved 5' RACE. Sequencing instrument: Illumina NovaSeq 6000. TCRdb's own reprocessing of the public reads used fastp at Q25 and MiXCR and kept productive beta chains. Duplicate CDR3 protein sequences are folded into a single record with the most common DNA and genes. For this sample the table gives 250,000 or so distinct CDR3 sequences, of which 3.6% were detected only once. The ten largest account for approximately 18% of the sample. The treatment or condition tag for this specimen amounts to: live attenuated yellow fever vaccine strain. The sequences come from PBMCs, collected 15 days after the yellow fever booster vaccination. Every receptor here comes from a man between 18 and 29 years old who received the YFV17D yellow fever vaccine.

This clonotype has a count of ten or more. J is TRBJ1-2 and V is TRBV7-9; 7 bases fit TRBD1. V was clipped by 5 bases and J by 4 bases; unmatched bases: 10. This CDR3 is 15 amino acids long. Looked up from germline, CDR1 is SEHNR and CDR2 is FQNEAQ (reference sequence). The CDR3 protein is CASSRPTGVGYGYTF. The CDR3 bases are TGTGCCAGCAGCAGACCTACAGGGGTCGGCTATGGCTACACCTTC.

This clonotype was counted ten times or more. V is TRBV7-9 and J is TRBJ1-2, with D perhaps TRBD1 (6 bases). This CDR3 has 15 amino acids. Per germline, CDR1 SEHNR and CDR2 FQNEAQ (reference sequence). Trimming took off 5 bases at V and 4 bases at J, with 17 bases between the two ends. For the CDR3, the DNA is TGTGCCAGCAGCAAAGGACAGAATCCTGGCTATGGCTACACCTTC. It encodes CASSKGQNPGYGYTF.

This clonotype was found many times. The chain uses TRBV5-4 and TRBJ2-1; TRBD2 matches at 9 bases. This CDR3 is 17 amino acids long. Looked up from germline, CDR1 is SGHNT and CDR2 is YYREEE (reference sequence). After removal of 0 bases from V and 4 bases from J, the junction contained 8 bases not matched to a gene. The chain's CDR3 is CASSLAGETSGYNEQFF. DNA for the CDR3: TGTGCCAGCAGCTTGGCCGGAGAGACTAGCGGTTACAATGAGCAGTTCTTC. The full variable domain, its missing parts supplied by reference TRBV5-4 and TRBJ2-1, is ETGVTQSPTHLIKTRGQQVTLRCSSQSGHNTVSWYQQALGQGPQFIFQYYREEENGRGNFPPRFSGLQFPNYSSELNVNALELDDSALYLCASSLAGETSGYNEQFFGPGTRLTVL.

This clonotype was found many times. The V gene is TRBV15, the J gene TRBJ1-1; D is ambiguous. V dropped 0 bases and J dropped 4 bases, with 9 bases sitting between them. The CDR3 has 14 amino acids. Germline values: CDR1 LNHNV, CDR2 YYDKDF (reference sequence). The CDR3: CATSRDSPATEAFF. The CDR3 DNA reads as TGTGCCACCAGCAGAGATAGCCCCGCCACTGAAGCTTTCTTT.

The chain uses TRBV5-1 and TRBJ1-1; D perhaps matches TRBD1 (5 bases). The CDR3 totals 14 residues. Trimming shortened V by 4 bases and J by 0 bases, and 10 bases separated the two germline ends. Germline V gene lookup returns CDR1 SGHRS and CDR2 YFSETQ. CDR3 DNA sequence: TGCGCCAGCAGCGGGGCACTCATGAACACTGAAGCTTTCTTT. Translated, it gives CASSGALMNTEAFF.

This clonotype was counted at least ten times. This rearrangement joins TRBV4-3 to TRBJ1-1, with a weak D call TRBD1 (5 bases). V lost 1 base, J lost 1 base, and 13 bases lay in between. The CDR3 is 16 amino acids. Germline CDR1 reads LGHNA; CDR2 reads YSLEER. Here the CDR3 reads CASSQGRDGPNTEAFF. In DNA, the CDR3 is TGCGCCAGCAGCCAAGGGCGGGACGGACCGAACACTGAAGCTTTCTTT.

This clonotype was observed at least ten times. The CDR3 DNA is TGTGCCAGCAGTTTTAGTAGGACTGGAAACACCATATATTTT. The encoded protein is CASSFSRTGNTIYF. The chain combines TRBV12-3 or TRBV12-4 with TRBJ1-3; D is ambiguous. This CDR3 comprises 14 residues. V gave up 3 bases and J gave up 2 bases, with 8 bases separating them.

This clonotype came up many times. V and J are TRBV6-5 and TRBJ1-4, with D possibly TRBD1 on 5 matching bases. CDR3 size: 13 residues. Trimming removed 6 bases at V and 10 bases at J, with 15 bases between. In germline, CDR1 is MNHEY, CDR2 SVGAGI. CDR3 sequence reads: CASRAGPGGKLFF. The CDR3 DNA reads as TGTGCCAGCAGGGCCGGGCCGGGGGGAAAACTGTTTTTT.